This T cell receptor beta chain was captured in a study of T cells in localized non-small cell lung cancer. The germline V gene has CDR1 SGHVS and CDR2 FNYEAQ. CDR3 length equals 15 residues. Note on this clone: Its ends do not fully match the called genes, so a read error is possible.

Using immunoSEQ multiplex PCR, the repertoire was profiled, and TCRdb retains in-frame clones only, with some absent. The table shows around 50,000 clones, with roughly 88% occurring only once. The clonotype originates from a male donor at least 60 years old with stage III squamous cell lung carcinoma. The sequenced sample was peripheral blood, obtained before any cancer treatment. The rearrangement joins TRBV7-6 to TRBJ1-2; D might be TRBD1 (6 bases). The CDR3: CANSLVAGGAVGYTF. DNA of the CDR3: TGTGCCAACAGCTTAGTTGCCGGGGGCGCGGTAGGCTACACCTTC.